The 5 T cell receptor beta chains listed next were all sequenced from one sample in a study of blood T cell repertoires in COVID-19. Profiling relied on immunoSEQ multiplex PCR, and the TCRdb table lists in-frame clones only, not all of them. The sample consists of some 160,000 clones, around nine tenths of them appearing once. What was sequenced was PBMCs or T cells enriched from blood (not recorded which). Receptors were obtained from a woman between 50 and 59 years old who had recovered from COVID-19.

In its sample, this clone was seen a few times. J is TRBJ2-2 and V is TRBV7-2; D unclear. The length of the CDR3 is 14 residues. Germline lookup yields CDR1 SGHTA and CDR2 FQGNSA. V was pared by 3 bases and J by 3 bases, with 8 bases between. In DNA, the CDR3 is TGTGCCAGCAGCTTGATGCCGGACACCGGGGAGCTGTTTTTT. Amino acids: CASSLMPDTGELFF.

The rearrangement joins TRBV5-3 to TRBJ2-5; the D gene is possibly TRBD2 (5 bases). TRBV5-3 is designated an ORF whose function remains uncertain. Between the trimmed V and J ends, which lost 0 bases and 3 bases, there was a span of 12 bases. The CDR3 is 15 residues long. The CDR3 sequence is CARSLVSGKEETQYF. In nucleotides, the CDR3 is TGTGCCAGAAGCTTGGTCTCGGGGAAAGAAGAGACCCAGTACTTC.

The chain links TRBV6-6 to TRBJ1-1; tentative D call: TRBD1 (5 bases). The V end lost 6 bases, the J end lost 1 base, and 12 bases lay between the germline ends. This CDR3 is built from 14 residues. The germline CDR1 and CDR2 sequences are MNHNY and SVGAGI (reference sequence). The CDR3 bases are TGTGCCAGCAGCCCCCGGGGGAAGAACACTGAAGCTTTCTTT. This gives the protein CASSPRGKNTEAFF.

The chain uses TRBV6-5 and TRBJ1-2, with 8 bases lining up with TRBD1. After removal of 3 bases from V and 6 bases from J, the junction contained 6 bases not matched to a gene. The V gene's germline CDR1 is MNHEY and CDR2 SVGAGI. CDR3 length equals 14 residues. In nucleotides, the CDR3 is TGTGCCAGCAGTTATGACAGGGGAAGTAATGGCTACACCTTC. Encoded protein: CASSYDRGSNGYTF.

The chain links TRBV27 to TRBJ2-7; D may be TRBD1 (6 bases). The CDR3 is 14 residues long. V lost 2 bases, J lost 2 bases, and 10 bases lay in between. Germline values: CDR1 MNHEY, CDR2 SMNVEV (reference sequence). The CDR3 sequence: CASSLNRVTYEQYF. Here the CDR3 DNA reads TGTGCCAGCAGTTTAAACAGGGTTACCTACGAGCAGTACTTC.